This record covers a single T cell receptor (beta chain). This clone occurred once. Its specific antigen is unknown. No much larger clone exists at a distance of one base, and base qualities are not known. The source of the sample is a study of OX40 agonist ivuxolimab in advanced cancers. About the investigation overall: Ivuxolimab, which targeted the costimulatory receptor OX40 (CD134), was an agonistic, fully human IgG2 monoclonal antibody. Partial responses occurred in three dose-escalation patients, of whom one had hepatocellular carcinoma and two had cutaneous melanoma. The dose-escalation cohort was about 87% male with a mean age of about 58 years, ranging from roughly 23 to 90. The paper covers the monotherapy dose-escalation part of the phase I ivuxolimab trial, which included N ≈ 52 patients. Patients were allowed to have had prior anti-PD-1, anti-PD-L1 or anti-CTLA-4 therapy, and around two fifths of the dose-escalation patients had been treated with checkpoint inhibitors. Peripheral TCRbeta sequencing aimed to test whether ivuxolimab altered TCR sequence diversity and caused clonal T-cell expansion. Of the approximately 50 dose-escalation patients, hepatocellular carcinoma was present in 19, melanoma in approximately 15, renal cell carcinoma in 9 and head and neck cancer in 9. Intravenous ivuxolimab was administered to patients every 2 weeks at six dose levels: 0.01, 0.1, 0.3, 1.5, 3 and 10 mg/kg.

Patients with a history of autoimmune disease or receiving systemic immunosuppression were excluded from the trial. Peripheral blood for TCR sequencing was collected from all dose cohorts at baseline, on cycle 4 day 1, and on cycle 7 day 1. The samples were taken from a phase I, first-in-human, multicenter, open-label dose-escalation trial of ivuxolimab. The trial enrolled adults with locally advanced or metastatic head and neck squamous cell, hepatocellular, melanoma or renal cell carcinoma. Before TCR sequencing, CD4+ and CD8+ T cells were separately sorted from peripheral blood. The study at large found these results: Partial responders in the 0.1-3.0 mg/kg groups had among the lowest normalized peripheral clonal expansion, especially among CD8+ T cells. On average, CD8+ T cells showed more expanded clones than CD4+ T cells after ivuxolimab. Low levels of normalized T-cell clonal expansion were also seen in some patients who did not respond. The antigen specificity of the peripheral T cells that underwent clonal expansion was not determined. At doses from 0.1 to 3.0 mg/kg, clonal expansion was seen in both CD4+ and CD8+ blood T cells between baseline and week 6.

CDR1 LNHDA and CDR2 SQIVND are derived from the germline V gene (reference sequence). The CDR3 covers 13 residues, taking in both the cysteine and the phenylalanine. This entry keeps only the CDR3 DNA: 39 bases, framed from base 1. V is trimmed back by 5 bases and J by 6 bases, and the junction contains 5 bases that no gene match accounts for. Genomic DNA was extracted from sorted cells for sequencing of the TCRbeta CDR3 region. TCRbeta CDR3 regions were sequenced using the immunoSEQ Assay. Sourced from immuneACCESS, this table was stored by TCRdb with only in-frame sequences that have V and J called. A share of the clones is absent; for the studies checked, an unresolved V gene accounts for under half, and the remainder has no known explanation. Present in this sample are under 45,000 clones, 70% to 80% of which were seen just once. Clones ranked in the top ten supply approximately 22% of the sample.

Sequencing was performed on CD4+ or CD8+ T cells sorted from blood, taken in a trial of the OX40 agonist ivuxolimab. The sequence came from an adult with an advanced solid tumor such as melanoma, head and neck, liver or kidney cancer. The sequence joins TRBV19 to TRBJ1-2, with 8 middle bases fitting TRBD1. The CDR3 corresponds to CASSPLDRDGYTF. At the DNA level, the sequence is TGTGCCAGTAGTCCTCTGGACAGGGATGGCTACACCTTC.